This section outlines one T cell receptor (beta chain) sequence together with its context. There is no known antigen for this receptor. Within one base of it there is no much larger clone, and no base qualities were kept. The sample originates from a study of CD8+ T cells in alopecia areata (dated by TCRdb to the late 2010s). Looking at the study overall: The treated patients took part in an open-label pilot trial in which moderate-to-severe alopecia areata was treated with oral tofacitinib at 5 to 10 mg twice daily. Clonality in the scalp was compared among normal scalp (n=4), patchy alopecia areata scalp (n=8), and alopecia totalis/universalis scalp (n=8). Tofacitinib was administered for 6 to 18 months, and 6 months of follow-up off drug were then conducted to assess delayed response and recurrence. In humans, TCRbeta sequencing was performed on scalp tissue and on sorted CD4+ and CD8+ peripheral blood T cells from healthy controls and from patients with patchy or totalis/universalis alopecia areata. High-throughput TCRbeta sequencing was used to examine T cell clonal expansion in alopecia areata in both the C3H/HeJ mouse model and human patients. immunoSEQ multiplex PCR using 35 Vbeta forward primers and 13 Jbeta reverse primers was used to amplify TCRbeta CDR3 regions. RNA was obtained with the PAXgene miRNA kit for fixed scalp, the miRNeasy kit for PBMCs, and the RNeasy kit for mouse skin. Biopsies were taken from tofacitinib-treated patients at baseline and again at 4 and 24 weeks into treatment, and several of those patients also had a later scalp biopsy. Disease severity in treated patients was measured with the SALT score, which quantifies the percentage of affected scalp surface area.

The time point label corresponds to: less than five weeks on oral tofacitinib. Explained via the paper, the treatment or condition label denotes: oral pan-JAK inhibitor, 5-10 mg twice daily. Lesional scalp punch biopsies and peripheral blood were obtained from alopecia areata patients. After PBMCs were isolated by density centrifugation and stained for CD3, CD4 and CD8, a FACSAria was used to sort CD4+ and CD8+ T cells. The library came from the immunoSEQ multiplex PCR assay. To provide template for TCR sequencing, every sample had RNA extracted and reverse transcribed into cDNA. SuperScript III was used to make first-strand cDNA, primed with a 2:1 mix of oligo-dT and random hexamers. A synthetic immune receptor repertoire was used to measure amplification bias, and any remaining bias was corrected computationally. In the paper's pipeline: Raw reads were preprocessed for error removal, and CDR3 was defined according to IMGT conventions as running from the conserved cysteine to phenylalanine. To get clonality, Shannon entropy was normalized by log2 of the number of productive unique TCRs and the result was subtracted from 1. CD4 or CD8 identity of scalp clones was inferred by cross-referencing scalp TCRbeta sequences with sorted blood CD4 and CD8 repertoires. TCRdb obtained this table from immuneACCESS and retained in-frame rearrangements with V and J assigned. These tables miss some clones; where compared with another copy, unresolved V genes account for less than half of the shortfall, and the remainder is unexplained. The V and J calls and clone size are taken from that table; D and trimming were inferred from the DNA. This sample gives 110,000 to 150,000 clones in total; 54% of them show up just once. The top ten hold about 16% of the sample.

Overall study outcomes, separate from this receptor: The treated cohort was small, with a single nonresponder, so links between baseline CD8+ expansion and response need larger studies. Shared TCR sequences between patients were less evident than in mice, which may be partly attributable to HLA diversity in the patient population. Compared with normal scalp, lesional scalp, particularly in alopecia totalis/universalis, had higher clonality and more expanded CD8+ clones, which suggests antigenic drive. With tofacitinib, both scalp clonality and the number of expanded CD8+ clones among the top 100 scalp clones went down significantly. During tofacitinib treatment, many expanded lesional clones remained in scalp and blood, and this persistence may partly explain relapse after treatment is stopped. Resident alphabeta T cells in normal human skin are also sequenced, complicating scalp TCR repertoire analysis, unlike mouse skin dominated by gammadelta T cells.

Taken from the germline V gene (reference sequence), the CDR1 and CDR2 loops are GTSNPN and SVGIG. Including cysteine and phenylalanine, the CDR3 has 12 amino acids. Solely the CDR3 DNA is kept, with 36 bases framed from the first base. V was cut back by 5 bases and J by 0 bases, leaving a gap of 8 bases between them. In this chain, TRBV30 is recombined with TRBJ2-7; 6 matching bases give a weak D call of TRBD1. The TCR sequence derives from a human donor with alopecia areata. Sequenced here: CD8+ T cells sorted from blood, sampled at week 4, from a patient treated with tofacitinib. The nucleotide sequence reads TGTGCCTGGGGACAGAGCTCCTACGAGCAGTACTTC. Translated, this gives CAWGQSSYEQYF.